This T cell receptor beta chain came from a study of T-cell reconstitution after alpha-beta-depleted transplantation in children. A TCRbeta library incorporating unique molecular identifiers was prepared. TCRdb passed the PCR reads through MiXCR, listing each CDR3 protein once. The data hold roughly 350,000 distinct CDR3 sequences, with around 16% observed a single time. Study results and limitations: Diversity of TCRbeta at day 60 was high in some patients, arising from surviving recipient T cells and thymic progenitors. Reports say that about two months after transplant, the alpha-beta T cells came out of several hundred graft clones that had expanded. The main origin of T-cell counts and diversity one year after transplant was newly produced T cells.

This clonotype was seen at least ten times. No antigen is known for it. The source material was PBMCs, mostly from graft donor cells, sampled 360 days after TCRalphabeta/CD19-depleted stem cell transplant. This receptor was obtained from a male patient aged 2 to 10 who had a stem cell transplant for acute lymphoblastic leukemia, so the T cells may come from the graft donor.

The CDR3 is CASSIMTGTYEQYF. The CDR3 DNA sequence: TGTGCCAGCAGCATAATGACAGGTACCTACGAGCAGTACTTC. This chain joins TRBV7-8 and TRBJ2-7; D perhaps matches TRBD1 (6 bases). The CDR3 is 14 residues long. Germline V gene lookup returns CDR1 SGHVS and CDR2 FQNEAQ. Trimming shortened V by 5 bases and J by 2 bases, and 13 bases separated the two germline ends.